The present TCR beta chain was sequenced within a study of cytomegalovirus exposure and HLA in healthy donors. Germline V gives CDR1 SGHRS, CDR2 YFSETQ. V lost 0 bases and J lost 2; bases outside the gene matches: 1. This CDR3 spans 15 amino acids. Both 60 Vbeta primers and 13 Jbeta primers went into the PCR. Repertoires were generated with immunoSEQ multiplex PCR, while TCRdb's copy carries only in-frame clones and drops some. Of around 150,000 clones in the sample, over 60% were seen once. On this clone itself: What it binds is not known. The same CDR3 also results from other DNA sequences found in this sample.

Overall study findings and caveats: Most of the CMV-associated TCR beta chains (in a later analysis) appeared to be HLA-restricted. Three CMV-associated chains were confirmed in vitro to be specific for CMV antigens. Reports described diagnosis of cytomegalovirus status by the classifier as highly specific and sensitive.

This sequence joins TRBV5-1 and TRBJ2-3, with TRBD2 matching 9 bases. This sequence originates from a male donor in good health and CMV-seronegative. The source material was PBMCs. The CDR3 region is CASSLGLADTDTQYF. In DNA form, the CDR3 reads TGCGCCAGCAGCTTGGGACTAGCGGACACAGATACGCAGTATTTT.